The 10 T cell receptor beta chains in this list originate from one sample, sequenced in a study of neurological immune-mediated disorders. TCRdb re-derived calls from the 5' RACE reads in MiXCR, one entry per CDR3 protein. The table shows 33,000 or so distinct CDR3 sequences, with under 7.5% occurring only once. Sequencing was carried out using PBMCs. These receptors came from a woman aged 40 to 49 in good health.

This clonotype was detected many times. V and J are TRBV2 and TRBJ1-6; perhaps TRBD1 as D (6 bases). This CDR3 has 15 residues. V lost 2 bases to trimming and J lost 7 bases, with 12 bases between them. Looked up from germline, CDR1 is SNHLY and CDR2 is FYNNEI. The CDR3 nucleotides are TGTGCCAGCAGTGAATACGCAGGGACAAATTCACCCCTCCACTTT. Protein: CASSEYAGTNSPLHF.

This clonotype was seen at least ten times. The CDR3 sequence: CSARKGPTSYGYTF. The DNA for the CDR3 is TGCAGTGCTAGGAAAGGCCCCACCTCCTATGGCTACACCTTC. The chain has TRBV20-1 and TRBJ1-2; D gene unclear. The CDR3 spans 14 residues. The germline gives CDR1 DFQATT, CDR2 SNEGSKA (reference sequence). V lost 3 bases, J lost 4 bases, and 15 bases lay in between.

This clonotype was picked up many times. The chain carries TRBV15 and TRBJ1-5, with a weak D call TRBD1 (5 bases). V was cut by 2 bases and J by 7 bases, with 18 bases left in between. The CDR3 has 16 residues. Looked up from germline, CDR1 is LNHNV and CDR2 is YYDKDF (reference sequence). The CDR3 loop is CATSRPSPAGSQPQHF. The CDR3 bases are TGTGCCACCAGCAGACCGTCCCCGGCAGGGAGCCAGCCCCAGCATTTT. Full variable domain (remainder filled in from reference TRBV15 and TRBJ1-5): DAMVIQNPRYQVTQFGKPVTLSCSQTLNHNVMYWYQQKSSQAPKLLFHYYDKDFNNEADTPDNFQSRRPNTSFCFLDIRSPGLGDTAMYLCATSRPSPAGSQPQHFGDGTRLSIL.

This clonotype was recorded at least ten times. The chain uses TRBV7-9 and TRBJ2-1; possibly TRBD2 for D (5 bases). Trimming took off 3 bases at V and 10 bases at J, with 13 bases between the two ends. The CDR3 extends over 13 amino acids. Germline loops: CDR1 SEHNR, CDR2 FQNEAQ (reference sequence). In nucleotides, the CDR3 is TGTGCCAGCAGCTTCTCGCTAGAGGGCGAGCAGTTCTTC. Protein sequence: CASSFSLEGEQFF.

The gene calls are TRBV18 and TRBJ1-1, with D maybe TRBD1 (6 bases). Germline CDR1 reads KGHSH; CDR2 reads LQKENI. The CDR3 is 14 residues long. Trimming took 4 bases from V and 2 from J, leaving 11 bases between them. CDR3 sequence reads: CASSQGGVNTEAFF. The DNA for the CDR3 is TGTGCCAGCTCACAGGGGGGAGTAAACACTGAAGCTTTCTTT.

This clonotype has at least ten counts. V usage is TRBV5-1 and J usage is TRBJ2-3; no firm D call. Germline V gene data show CDR1 as SGHRS and CDR2 as YFSETQ. The CDR3 covers 14 residues. V lost 5 bases and J lost 3, with 13 bases in between. CDR3 sequence (DNA): TGCGCCAGCAGTGGTGGAAAAGGGACAGATACGCAGTATTTT. This sequence encodes CASSGGKGTDTQYF.

In DNA, the CDR3 is TGTGCCAGCAGTTTGGCGGACGGGTATAGCAATTCGCCCCAGCATTTT. It yields the protein CASSLADGYSNSPQHF. This chain links TRBV28 with TRBJ1-5; D is unclear. Per the germline V gene, CDR1 is MDHEN and CDR2 is SYDVKM. The CDR3 covers 16 residues. Trimming left V 3 bases short and J 9 bases short, with 21 bases between.

This clonotype showed up many times. The rearrangement joins TRBV20-1 to TRBJ1-1, with 9 nucleotides matching TRBD1. Germline V CDR1 and CDR2: DFQATT, SNEGSKA (reference sequence). The junction had 5 bases not matched to a gene; V was cut back by 5 bases and J by 1 base. CDR3 length: 14 residues. This CDR3 is CSALDRGKNTEAFF. The CDR3 bases are TGCAGTGCTTTGGACAGGGGAAAGAACACTGAAGCTTTCTTT.

This clonotype was seen repeatedly, ten times or more. V gene TRBV5-6 combines with J gene TRBJ2-5; D is undetermined. Deletions cut 4 bases from V and 5 bases from J, with 12 bases between. Germline values: CDR1 SGHDT, CDR2 YYEEEE. The CDR3 totals 13 residues. DNA of the CDR3: TGTGCCAGCAGCGGAAGTGTTGGGGAGACCCAGTACTTC. Its translation: CASSGSVGETQYF.

This clonotype was seen many times. This chain links TRBV20-1 with TRBJ2-1, with TRBD2 matching over 14 bases. Per germline, CDR1 DFQATT and CDR2 SNEGSKA (reference sequence). J lost 7 bases, V lost 6 bases, and 14 bases had no gene match. There are 17 residues in the CDR3. The CDR3 DNA sequence: TGCAGTGCCCGGGGATCTCCCGGGACTAGCGGGAGTAATGAGCAGTTCTTC. Translation gives CSARGSPGTSGSNEQFF.